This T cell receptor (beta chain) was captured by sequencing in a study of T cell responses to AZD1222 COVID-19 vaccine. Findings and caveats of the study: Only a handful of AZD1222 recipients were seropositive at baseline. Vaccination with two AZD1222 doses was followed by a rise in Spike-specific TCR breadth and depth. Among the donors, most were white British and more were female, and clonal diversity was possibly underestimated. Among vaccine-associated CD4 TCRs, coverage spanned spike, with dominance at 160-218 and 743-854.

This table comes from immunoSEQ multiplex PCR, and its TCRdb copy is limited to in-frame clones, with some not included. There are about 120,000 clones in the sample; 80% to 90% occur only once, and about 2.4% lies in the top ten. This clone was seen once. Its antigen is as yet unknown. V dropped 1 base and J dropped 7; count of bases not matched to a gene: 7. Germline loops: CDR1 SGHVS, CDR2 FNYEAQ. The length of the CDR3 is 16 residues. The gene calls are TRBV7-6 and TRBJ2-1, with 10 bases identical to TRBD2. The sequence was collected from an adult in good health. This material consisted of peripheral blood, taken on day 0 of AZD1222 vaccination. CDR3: CASSLEPSGRRNEQFF. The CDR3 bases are TGTGCCAGCAGCTTAGAACCTAGCGGGAGAAGAAATGAGCAGTTCTTC.